One and the same sample provided the 3 T cell receptor beta chains below, sequenced in a study of tumor and adjacent non-tumor tissue in lung cancer. No cell sorting was done before RNA was extracted from the tissue. TCRbeta libraries were built with three rounds of nested PCR, modified from ARM-PCR. TCRdb reprocessed the multiplex PCR reads with MiXCR, giving one entry per CDR3 protein. The table includes about 66,000 distinct CDR3 sequences, roughly 72% detected once. Sequencing input: lung tumor tissue. Receptors were obtained from a man aged 55 to 70 with non-small cell lung cancer.

Concerning this clonotype: In this CDR3 the conserved last residue, phenylalanine or tryptophan, is missing, so a read error is likely. The chain links TRBV5-5 to TRBJ2-7; maybe TRBD2 (5 bases). Trimming took off 0 bases at V and 9 bases at J, with 13 bases between the two ends. The CDR3 covers 13 residues. Looked up from germline, CDR1 is SGHKS and CDR2 is YYEKEE (reference sequence). The DNA of the CDR3 is TGTGCCAGCAGCTTGGCCGCAGGAGGCGGGCAGTACATC. It encodes CASSLAAGGGQYI.

This clonotype was counted at least ten times. One end of the junction does not line up with germline, which may come from a read error. The CDR3 DNA follows: TGCGCCAGCAGGTTGGAACTACTTTCCGGGGAGCTGTTCTTT. Encoded protein: CASRLELLSGELFF. The rearrangement joins TRBV5-1 to TRBJ2-2; possible D gene TRBD2, 5 bases. CDR3 length: 14 residues. Germline-derived CDR1 and CDR2 are SGHRS and YFSETQ.

About this clonotype: Compared with germline, one end of the junction differs, possibly owing to a read error. V is TRBV11-2 and J is TRBJ2-5; 8 bases fit TRBD1. Germline CDR1 and CDR2: SGHAT and FQNNGV. CDR3 length: 16 amino acids. CDR3 in amino acids: CTSSFKTGVVGETQYF. In DNA, the CDR3 is TGTACCAGCAGCTTTAAGACAGGGGTGGTGGGAGAGACCCAGTATTTC.